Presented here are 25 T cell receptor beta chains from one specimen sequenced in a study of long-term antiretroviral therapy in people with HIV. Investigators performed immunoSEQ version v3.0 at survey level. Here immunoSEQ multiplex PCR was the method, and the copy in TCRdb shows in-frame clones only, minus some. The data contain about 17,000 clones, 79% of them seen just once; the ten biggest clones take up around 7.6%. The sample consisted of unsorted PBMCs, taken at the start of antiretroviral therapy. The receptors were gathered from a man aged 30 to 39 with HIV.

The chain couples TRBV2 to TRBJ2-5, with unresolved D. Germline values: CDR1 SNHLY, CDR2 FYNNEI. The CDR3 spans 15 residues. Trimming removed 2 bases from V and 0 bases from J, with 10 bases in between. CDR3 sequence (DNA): TGTGCCAGCAGTGAACACGGCGCCTACCAAGAGACCCAGTACTTC. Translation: CASSEHGAYQETQYF.

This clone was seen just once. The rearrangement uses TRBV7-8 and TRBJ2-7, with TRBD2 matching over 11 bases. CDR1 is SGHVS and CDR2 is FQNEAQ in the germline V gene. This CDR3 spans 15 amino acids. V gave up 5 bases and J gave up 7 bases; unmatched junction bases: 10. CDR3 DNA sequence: TGTGCCAGCAGCAGTAGGACTAGCGGGTCCTTAGAGCAGTACTTC. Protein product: CASSSRTSGSLEQYF.

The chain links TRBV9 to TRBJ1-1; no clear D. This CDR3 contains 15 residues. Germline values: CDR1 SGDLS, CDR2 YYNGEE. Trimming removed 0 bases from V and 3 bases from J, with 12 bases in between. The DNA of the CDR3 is TGTGCCAGCAGCGTAGACGGCAGGAAGTACACTGAAGCTTTCTTT. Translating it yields CASSVDGRKYTEAFF.

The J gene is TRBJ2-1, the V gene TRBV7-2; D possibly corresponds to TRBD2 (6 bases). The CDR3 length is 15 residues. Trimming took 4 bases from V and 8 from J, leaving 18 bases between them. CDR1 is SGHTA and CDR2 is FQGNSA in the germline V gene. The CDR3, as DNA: TGTGCCAGCAGCTCCCCGATGGGAGGTAGCGATGAGCAGTTCTTC. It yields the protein CASSSPMGGSDEQFF.

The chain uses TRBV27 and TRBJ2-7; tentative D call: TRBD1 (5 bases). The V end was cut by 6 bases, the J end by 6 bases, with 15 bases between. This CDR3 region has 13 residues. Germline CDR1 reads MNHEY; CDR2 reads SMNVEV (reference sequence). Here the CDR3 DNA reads TGTGCCAGCAGGCCAGGGCTGGGTTCCGAGCAGTACTTC. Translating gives CASRPGLGSEQYF.

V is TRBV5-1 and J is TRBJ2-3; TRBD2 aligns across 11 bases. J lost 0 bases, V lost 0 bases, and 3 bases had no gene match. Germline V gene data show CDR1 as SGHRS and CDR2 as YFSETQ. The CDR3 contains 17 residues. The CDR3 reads CASSLAGTSGSTDTQYF. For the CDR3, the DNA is TGCGCCAGCAGCTTGGCGGGGACTAGCGGTAGCACAGATACGCAGTATTTT.

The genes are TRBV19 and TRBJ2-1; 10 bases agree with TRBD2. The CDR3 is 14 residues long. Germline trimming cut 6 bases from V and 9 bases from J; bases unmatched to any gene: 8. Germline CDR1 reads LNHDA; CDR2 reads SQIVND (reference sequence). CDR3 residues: CASSPSGGPFEQFF. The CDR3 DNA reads TGTGCCAGTAGCCCTAGCGGGGGACCCTTTGAGCAGTTCTTC.

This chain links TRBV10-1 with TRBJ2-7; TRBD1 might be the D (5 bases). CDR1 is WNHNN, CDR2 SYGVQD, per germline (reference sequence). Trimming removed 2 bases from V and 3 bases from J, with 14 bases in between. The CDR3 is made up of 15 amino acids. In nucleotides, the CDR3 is TGCGCCAGCAGTGAGACCCAGGGTGGTCGCTACGAGCAGTACTTC. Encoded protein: CASSETQGGRYEQYF.

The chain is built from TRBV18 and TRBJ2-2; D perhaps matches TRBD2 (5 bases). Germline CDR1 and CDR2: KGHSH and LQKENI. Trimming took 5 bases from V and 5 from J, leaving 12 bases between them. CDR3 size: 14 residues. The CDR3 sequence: CASSSRGATGELFF. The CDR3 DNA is TGTGCCAGCTCATCTCGGGGAGCTACCGGGGAGCTGTTTTTT.

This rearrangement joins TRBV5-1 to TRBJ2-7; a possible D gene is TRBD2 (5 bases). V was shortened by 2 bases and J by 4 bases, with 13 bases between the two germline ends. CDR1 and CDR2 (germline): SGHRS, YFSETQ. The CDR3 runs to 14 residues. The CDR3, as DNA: TGCGCCAGCAGCTTCCGGGATCCGGAGTACGAGCAGTACTTC. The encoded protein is CASSFRDPEYEQYF.

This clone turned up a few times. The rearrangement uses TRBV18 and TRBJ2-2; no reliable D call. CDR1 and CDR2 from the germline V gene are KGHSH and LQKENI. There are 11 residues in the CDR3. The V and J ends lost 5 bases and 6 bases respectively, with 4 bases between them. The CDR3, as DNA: TGTGCCAGCTCATTACCCGGGGAGCTGTTTTTT. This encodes CASSLPGELFF.

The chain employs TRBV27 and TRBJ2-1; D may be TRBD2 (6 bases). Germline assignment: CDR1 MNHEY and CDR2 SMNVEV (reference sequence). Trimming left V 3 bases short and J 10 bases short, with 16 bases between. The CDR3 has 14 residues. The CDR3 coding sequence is TGTGCCAGCAGTTTTTACCACGACGGGGGAGAGCAGTTCTTC. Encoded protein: CASSFYHDGGEQFF.

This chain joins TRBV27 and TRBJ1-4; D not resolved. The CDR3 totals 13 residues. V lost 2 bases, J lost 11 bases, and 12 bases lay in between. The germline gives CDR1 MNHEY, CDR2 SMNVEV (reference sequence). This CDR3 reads CASSLGGQTKLFF. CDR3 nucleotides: TGTGCCAGCAGTTTAGGTGGCCAAACGAAACTGTTTTTT.

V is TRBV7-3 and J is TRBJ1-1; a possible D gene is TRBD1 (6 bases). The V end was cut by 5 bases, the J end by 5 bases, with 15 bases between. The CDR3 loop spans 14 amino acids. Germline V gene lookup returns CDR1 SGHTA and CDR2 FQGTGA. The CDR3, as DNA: TGTGCCAGCAGCCAAAGGGGGATGGGGACTGAAGCTTTCTTT. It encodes CASSQRGMGTEAFF.

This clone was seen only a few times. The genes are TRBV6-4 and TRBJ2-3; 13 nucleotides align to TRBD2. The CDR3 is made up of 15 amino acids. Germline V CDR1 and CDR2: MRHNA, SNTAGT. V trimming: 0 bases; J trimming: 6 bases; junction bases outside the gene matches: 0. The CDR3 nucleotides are TGTGCCAGCAGTGACTCGACTAGCGGGGGGGATACGCAGTATTTT. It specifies CASSDSTSGGDTQYF.

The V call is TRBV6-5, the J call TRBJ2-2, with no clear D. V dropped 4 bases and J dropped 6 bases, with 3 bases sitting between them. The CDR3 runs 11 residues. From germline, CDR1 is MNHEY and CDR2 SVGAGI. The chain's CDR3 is CASSSPGELFF. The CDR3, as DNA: TGTGCCAGCAGTTCCCCCGGGGAGCTGTTTTTT.

This CDR3 is CASSLVQGSTYEQYF. CDR3 DNA sequence: TGTGCCAGCAGCTTAGTACAGGGCAGCACCTACGAGCAGTACTTC. The rearrangement uses TRBV7-8 and TRBJ2-7, with D perhaps matching TRBD1 (6 bases). The V and J ends lost 1 base and 2 bases respectively, with 12 bases between them. This CDR3 comprises 15 residues. Germline assignment: CDR1 SGHVS and CDR2 FQNEAQ.

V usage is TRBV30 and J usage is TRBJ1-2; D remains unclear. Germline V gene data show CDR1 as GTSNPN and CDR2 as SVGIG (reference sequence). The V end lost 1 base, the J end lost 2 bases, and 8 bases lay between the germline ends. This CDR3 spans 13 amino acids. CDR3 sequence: CAWSDEGNYGYTF. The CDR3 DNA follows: TGTGCCTGGAGTGACGAGGGAAACTATGGCTACACCTTC.

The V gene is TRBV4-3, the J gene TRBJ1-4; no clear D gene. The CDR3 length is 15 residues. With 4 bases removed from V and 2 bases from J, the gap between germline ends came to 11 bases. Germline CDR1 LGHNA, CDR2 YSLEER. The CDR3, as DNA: TGCGCCAGCAGCCCAGACATCCTGACTAATGAAAAACTGTTTTTT. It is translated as CASSPDILTNEKLFF.

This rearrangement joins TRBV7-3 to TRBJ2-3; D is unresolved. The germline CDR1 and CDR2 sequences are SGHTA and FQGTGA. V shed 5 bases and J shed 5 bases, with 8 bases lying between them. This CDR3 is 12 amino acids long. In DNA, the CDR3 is TGTGCCAGCAGCATCGACGGAGATACGCAGTATTTT. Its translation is CASSIDGDTQYF.

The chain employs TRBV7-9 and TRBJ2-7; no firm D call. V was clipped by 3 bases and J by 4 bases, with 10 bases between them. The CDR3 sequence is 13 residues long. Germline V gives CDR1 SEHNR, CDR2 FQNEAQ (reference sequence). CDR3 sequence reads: CASSFRPEYEQYF. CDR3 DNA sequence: TGTGCCAGCAGCTTCCGTCCCGAGTACGAGCAGTACTTC.

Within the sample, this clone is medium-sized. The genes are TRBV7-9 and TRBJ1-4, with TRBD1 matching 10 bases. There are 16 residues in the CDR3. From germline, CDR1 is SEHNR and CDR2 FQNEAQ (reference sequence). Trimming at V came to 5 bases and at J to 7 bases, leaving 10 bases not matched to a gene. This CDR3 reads CASSLGTGEEGEKLFF. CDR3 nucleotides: TGTGCCAGCAGCCTCGGGACAGGGGAAGAGGGTGAAAAACTGTTTTTT.

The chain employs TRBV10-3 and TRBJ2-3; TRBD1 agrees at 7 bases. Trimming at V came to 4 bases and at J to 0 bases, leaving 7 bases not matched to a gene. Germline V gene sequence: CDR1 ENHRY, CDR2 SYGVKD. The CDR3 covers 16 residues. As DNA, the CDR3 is TGTGCCATCAGTGTGGGGACAGCAACTAGCACAGATACGCAGTATTTT. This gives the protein CAISVGTATSTDTQYF.

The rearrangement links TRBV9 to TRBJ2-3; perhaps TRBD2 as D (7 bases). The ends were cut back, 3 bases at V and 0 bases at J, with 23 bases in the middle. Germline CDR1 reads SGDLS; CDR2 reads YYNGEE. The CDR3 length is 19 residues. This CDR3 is CASSDGEEGGGASTDTQYF. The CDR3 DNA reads TGTGCCAGCAGCGACGGCGAGGAAGGGGGGGGCGCTAGCACAGATACGCAGTATTTT.

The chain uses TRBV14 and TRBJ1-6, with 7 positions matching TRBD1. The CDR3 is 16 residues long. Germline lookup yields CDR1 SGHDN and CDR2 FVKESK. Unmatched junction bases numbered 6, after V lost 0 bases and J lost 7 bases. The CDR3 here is CASSQDVDRTNSPLHF. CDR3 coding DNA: TGTGCCAGCAGCCAAGATGTGGACAGGACCAATTCACCCCTCCACTTT.